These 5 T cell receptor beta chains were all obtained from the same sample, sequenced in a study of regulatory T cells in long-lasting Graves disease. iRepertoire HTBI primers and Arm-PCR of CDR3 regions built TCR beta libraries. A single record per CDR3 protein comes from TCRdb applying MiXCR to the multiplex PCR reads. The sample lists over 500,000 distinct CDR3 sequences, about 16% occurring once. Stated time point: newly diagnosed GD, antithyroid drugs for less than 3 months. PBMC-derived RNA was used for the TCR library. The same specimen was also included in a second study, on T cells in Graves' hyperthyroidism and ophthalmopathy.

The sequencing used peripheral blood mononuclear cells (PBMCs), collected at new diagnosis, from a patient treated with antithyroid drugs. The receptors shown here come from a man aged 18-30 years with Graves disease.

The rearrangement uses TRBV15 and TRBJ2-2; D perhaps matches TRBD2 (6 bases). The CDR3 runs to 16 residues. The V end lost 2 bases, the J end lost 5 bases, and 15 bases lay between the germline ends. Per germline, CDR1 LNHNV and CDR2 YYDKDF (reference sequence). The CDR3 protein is CATSRFDGRRTGELFF. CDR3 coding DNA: TGTGCCACCAGCAGATTTGACGGGAGACGGACCGGGGAGCTGTTTTTT.

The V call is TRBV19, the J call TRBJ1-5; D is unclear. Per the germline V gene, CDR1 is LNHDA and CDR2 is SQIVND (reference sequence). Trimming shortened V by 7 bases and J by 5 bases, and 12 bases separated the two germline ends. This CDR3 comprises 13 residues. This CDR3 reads CASMNFGDQPQHF. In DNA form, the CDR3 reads TGTGCCAGTATGAATTTCGGAGATCAGCCCCAGCATTTT.

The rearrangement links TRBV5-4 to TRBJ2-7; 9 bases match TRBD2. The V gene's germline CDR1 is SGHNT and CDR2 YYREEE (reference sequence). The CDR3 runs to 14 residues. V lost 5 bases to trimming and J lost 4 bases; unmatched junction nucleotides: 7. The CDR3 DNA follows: TGTGCCAGCAGTTTTGCGGGAGGGCCTTACGAGCAGTACTTC. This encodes CASSFAGGPYEQYF.

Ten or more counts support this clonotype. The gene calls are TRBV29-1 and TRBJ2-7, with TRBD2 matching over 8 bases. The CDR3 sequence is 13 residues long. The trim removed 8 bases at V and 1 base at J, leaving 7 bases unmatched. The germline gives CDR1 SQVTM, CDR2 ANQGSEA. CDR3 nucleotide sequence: TGCAGCCCTGGGCGGGGGGAATCCTACGAGCAGTACTTC. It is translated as CSPGRGESYEQYF.

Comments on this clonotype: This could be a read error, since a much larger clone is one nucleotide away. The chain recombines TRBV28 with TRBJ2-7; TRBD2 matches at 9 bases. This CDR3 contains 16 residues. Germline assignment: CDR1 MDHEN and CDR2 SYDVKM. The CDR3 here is CASSLGREGGFYVQYF. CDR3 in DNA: TGTGCCAGCAGTTTGGGGCGGGAGGGGGGTTTCTACGTGCAGTACTTC. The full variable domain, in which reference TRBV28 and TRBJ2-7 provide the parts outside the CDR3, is DVKVTQSSRYLVKRTGEKVFLECVQDMDHENMFWYRQDPGLGLRLIYFSYDVKMKEKGDIPEGYSVSREKKERFSLILESASTNQTSMYLCASSLGREGGFYVQYFGPGTRLTVT.